Presented here are 4 T cell receptor beta chains from one specimen sequenced in a study of shared clonotypes between healthy human individuals. Only in-frame clones appear in the TCRdb table, and some are missing; sequencing was by immunoSEQ multiplex PCR. The sample carries a few million clones, approximately 90% recorded once. The sequencing sample was made of naive CD4+ T cells from PBMCs. Subset in this sample: CD45RA+ positively selected. Receptors were obtained from a man younger than 35 in good health. Some clones in this sample may be carry-over from other donors' samples.

The gene calls are TRBV2 and TRBJ1-1; TRBD1 might be the D (6 bases). Looked up from germline, CDR1 is SNHLY and CDR2 is FYNNEI. The CDR3 runs to 15 residues. V gave up 3 bases and J gave up 5 bases, with 16 bases separating them. DNA of the CDR3: TGTGCCAGCAGTGACCAACAGGGTTCGTTAACTGAAGCTTTCTTT. Its translation is CASSDQQGSLTEAFF.

The chain couples TRBV7-6 to TRBJ2-5; TRBD1 matches 9 bases. Looked up from germline, CDR1 is SGHVS and CDR2 is FNYEAQ. This CDR3 is 16 amino acids long. After removal of 3 bases from V and 3 bases from J, the junction contained 8 bases not matched to a gene. The CDR3 nucleotides are TGTGCCAGCAGCTTCTTGTTACGACAGGGGGAAGAGACCCAGTACTTC. It encodes CASSFLLRQGEETQYF.

The CDR3 loop reads CASRPPAGTSGISETQYF. CDR3 in DNA: TGTGCCAGCAGACCCCCTGCCGGGACTAGCGGGATTTCGGAGACCCAGTACTTC. The chain couples TRBV2 to TRBJ2-5; 13 positions match TRBD2. CDR3 size: 18 residues. Germline lookup yields CDR1 SNHLY and CDR2 FYNNEI. The V gene end was trimmed by 6 bases and the J gene end by 5 bases; junction bases not matched to a gene: 15.

Notes on this clone: Other DNA sequences of this sample code for an identical CDR3. This chain joins TRBV5-4 and TRBJ2-1; 14 nucleotides align to TRBD2. CDR3 size: 15 residues. The trim removed 4 bases at V and 5 bases at J, leaving 2 bases unmatched. Germline assignment: CDR1 SGHNT and CDR2 YYREEE (reference sequence). The DNA of the CDR3 is TGTGCCAGCAGCCCGGGACTAGCGGGGGACAATGAGCAGTTCTTC. Its protein product is CASSPGLAGDNEQFF. The full variable domain, rest sourced from reference TRBV5-4 and TRBJ2-1, is ETGVTQSPTHLIKTRGQQVTLRCSSQSGHNTVSWYQQALGQGPQFIFQYYREEENGRGNFPPRFSGLQFPNYSSELNVNALELDDSALYLCASSPGLAGDNEQFFGPGTRLTVL.